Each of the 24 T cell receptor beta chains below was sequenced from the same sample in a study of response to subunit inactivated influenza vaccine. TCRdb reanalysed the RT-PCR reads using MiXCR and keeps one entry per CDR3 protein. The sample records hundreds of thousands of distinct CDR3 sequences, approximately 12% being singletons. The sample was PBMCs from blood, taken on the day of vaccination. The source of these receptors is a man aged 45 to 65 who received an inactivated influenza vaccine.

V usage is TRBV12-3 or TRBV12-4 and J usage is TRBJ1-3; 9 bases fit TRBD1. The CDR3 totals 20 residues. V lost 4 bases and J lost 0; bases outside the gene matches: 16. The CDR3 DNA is TGTGCCAGCAGTTCTCCCATTGGGACAGGGCGCCCGAGCTCTGGAAACACCATATATTTT. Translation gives CASSSPIGTGRPSSGNTIYF.

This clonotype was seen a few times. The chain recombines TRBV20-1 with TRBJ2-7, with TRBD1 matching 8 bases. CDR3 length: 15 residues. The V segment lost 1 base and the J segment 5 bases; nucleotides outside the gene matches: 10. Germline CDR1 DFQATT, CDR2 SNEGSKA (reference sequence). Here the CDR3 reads CSARGIGQGSHEQYF. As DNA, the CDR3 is TGCAGTGCTAGAGGGATAGGACAGGGTTCTCACGAGCAGTACTTC.

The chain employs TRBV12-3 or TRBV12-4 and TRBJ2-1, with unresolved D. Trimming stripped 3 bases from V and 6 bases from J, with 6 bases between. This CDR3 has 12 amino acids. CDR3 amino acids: CASSFPSNEQFF. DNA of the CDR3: TGTGCCAGCAGTTTCCCTAGCAATGAGCAGTTCTTC.

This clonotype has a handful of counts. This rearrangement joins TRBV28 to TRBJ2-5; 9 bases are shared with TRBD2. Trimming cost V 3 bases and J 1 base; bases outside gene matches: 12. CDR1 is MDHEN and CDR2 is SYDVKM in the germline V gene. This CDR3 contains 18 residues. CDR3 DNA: TGTGCCAGCAGTTTGATTCTAGCGGGACAACGGGGCCAAGAGACCCAGTACTTC. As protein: CASSLILAGQRGQETQYF.

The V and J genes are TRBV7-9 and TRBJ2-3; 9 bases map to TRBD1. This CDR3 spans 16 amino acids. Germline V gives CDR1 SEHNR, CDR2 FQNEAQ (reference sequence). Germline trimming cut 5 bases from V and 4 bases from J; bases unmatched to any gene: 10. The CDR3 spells CASSPPIQGAADTQYF. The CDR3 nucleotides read TGTGCCAGCAGCCCGCCGATACAGGGGGCCGCAGATACGCAGTATTTT.

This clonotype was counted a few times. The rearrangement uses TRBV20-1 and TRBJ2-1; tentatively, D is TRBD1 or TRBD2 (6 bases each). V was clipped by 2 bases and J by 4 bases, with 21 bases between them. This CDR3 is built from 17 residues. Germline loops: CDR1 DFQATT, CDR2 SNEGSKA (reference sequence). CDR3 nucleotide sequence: TGCAGTGCTAGACGGCCCCGACTAGGGGGATCTTACAATGAGCAGTTCTTC. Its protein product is CSARRPRLGGSYNEQFF.

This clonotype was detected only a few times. The CDR3 sequence is CASSGAPFYNEQFF. The CDR3 DNA reads as TGTGCCAGCAGCGGGGCCCCTTTTTACAATGAGCAGTTCTTC. J is TRBJ2-1 and V is TRBV5-6, with a tentative D call TRBD1 (5 bases). The germline V gene has CDR1 SGHDT and CDR2 YYEEEE. Trimming took off 4 bases at V and 4 bases at J, with 12 bases between the two ends. This CDR3 comprises 14 residues. Drawing the rest from reference TRBV5-6 and TRBJ2-1, the complete variable domain is DAGVTQSPTHLIKTRGQQVTLRCSPKSGHDTVSWYQQALGQGPQFIFQYYEEEERQRGNFPDRFSGHQFPNYSSELNVNALLLGDSALYLCASSGAPFYNEQFFGPGTRLTVL.

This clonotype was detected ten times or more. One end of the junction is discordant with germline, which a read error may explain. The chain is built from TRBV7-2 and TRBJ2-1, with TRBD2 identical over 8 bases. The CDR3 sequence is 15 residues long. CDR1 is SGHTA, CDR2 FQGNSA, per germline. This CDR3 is CASRLAGRSYNEQFF. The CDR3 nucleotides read TGTGCCAGCAGATTAGCGGGACGCTCCTACAATGAGCAGTTCTTC.

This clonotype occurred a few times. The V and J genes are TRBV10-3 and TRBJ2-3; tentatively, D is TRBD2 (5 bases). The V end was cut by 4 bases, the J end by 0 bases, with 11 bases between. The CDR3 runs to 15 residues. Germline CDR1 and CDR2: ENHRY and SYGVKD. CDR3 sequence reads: CAISVASSSTDTQYF. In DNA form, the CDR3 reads TGTGCCATCAGTGTAGCGAGCTCTAGCACAGATACGCAGTATTTT.

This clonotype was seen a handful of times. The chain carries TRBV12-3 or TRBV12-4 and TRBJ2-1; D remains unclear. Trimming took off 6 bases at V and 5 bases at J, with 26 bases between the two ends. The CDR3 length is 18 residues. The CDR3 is CASRGLPRSAAADNEQFF. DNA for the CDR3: TGTGCCAGCAGGGGCCTCCCCCGGAGTGCCGCCGCGGACAATGAGCAGTTCTTC.

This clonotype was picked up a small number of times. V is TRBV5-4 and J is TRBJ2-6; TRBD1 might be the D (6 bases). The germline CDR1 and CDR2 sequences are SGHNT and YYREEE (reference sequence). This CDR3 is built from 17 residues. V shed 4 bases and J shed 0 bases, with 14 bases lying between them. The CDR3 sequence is CASSATGQPSGANVLTF. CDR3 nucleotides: TGTGCCAGCAGCGCTACCGGACAGCCCTCTGGGGCCAACGTCCTGACTTTC.

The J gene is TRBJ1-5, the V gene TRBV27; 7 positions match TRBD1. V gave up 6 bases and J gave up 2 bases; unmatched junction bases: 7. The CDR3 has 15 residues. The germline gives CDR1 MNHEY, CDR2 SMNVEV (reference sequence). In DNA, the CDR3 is TGTGCCAGCAGGAGAACCGGGACAGGCAATCAGCCCCAGCATTTT. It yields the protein CASRRTGTGNQPQHF.

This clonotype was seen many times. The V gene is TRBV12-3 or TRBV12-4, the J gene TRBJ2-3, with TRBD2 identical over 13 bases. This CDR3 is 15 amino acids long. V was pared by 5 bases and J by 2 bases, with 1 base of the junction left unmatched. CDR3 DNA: TGTGCCAGCAGTGGACTAGCGGGGGTCACAGATACGCAGTATTTT. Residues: CASSGLAGVTDTQYF.

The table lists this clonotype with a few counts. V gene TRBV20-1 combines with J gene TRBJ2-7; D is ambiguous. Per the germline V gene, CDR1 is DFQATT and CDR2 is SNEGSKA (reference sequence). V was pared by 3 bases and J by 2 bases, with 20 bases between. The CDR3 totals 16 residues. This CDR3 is CSASSAKTIPPYEQYF. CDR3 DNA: TGCAGTGCTAGTTCGGCCAAAACGATACCACCCTACGAGCAGTACTTC.

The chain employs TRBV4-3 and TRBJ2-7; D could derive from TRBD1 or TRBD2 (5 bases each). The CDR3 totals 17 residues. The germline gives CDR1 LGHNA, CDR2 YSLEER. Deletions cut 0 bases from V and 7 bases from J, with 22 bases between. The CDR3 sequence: CASSQDALGDRRGEQYF. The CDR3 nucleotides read TGCGCCAGCAGCCAAGATGCGCTTGGAGACAGAAGAGGGGAGCAGTACTTC.

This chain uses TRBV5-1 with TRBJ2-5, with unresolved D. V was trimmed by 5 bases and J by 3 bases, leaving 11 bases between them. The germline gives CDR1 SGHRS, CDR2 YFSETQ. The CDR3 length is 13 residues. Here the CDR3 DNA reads TGCGCCAGCAGTCGAGTCTTGGAAGAGACCCAGTACTTC. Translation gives CASSRVLEETQYF.

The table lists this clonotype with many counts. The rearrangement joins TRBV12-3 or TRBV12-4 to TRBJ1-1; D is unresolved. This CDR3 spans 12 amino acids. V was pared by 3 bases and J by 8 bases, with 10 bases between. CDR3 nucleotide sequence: TGTGCCAGCAGTTTCTTCCCCAGGGAAGCTTTCTTT. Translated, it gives CASSFFPREAFF.

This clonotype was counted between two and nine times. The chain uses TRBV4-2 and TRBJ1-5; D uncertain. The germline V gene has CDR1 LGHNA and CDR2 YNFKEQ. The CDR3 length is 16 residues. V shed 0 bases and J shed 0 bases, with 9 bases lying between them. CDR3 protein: CASSQERAISNQPQHF. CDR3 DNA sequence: TGTGCCAGCAGCCAAGAAAGGGCAATTAGCAATCAGCCCCAGCATTTT.

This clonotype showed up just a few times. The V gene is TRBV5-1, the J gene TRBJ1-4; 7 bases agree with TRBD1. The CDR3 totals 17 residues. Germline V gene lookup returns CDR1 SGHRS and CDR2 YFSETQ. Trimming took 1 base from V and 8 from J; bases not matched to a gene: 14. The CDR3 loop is CASSLFGPDRVEEKLFF. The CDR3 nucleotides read TGCGCCAGCAGCTTGTTCGGGCCCGACAGGGTGGAAGAAAAACTGTTTTTT. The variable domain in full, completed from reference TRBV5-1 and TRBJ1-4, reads KAGVTQTPRYLIKTRGQQVTLSCSPISGHRSVSWYQQTPGQGLQFLFEYFSETQRNKGNFPGRFSGRQFSNSRSEMNVSTLELGDSALYLCASSLFGPDRVEEKLFFGSGTQLSVL.

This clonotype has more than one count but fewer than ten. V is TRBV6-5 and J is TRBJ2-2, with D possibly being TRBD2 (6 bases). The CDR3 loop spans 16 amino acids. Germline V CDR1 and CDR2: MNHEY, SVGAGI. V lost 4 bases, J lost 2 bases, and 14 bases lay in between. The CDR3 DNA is TGTGCCAGCAGTTCCGGGACTCCTCACAACACCGGGGAGCTGTTTTTT. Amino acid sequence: CASSSGTPHNTGELFF.

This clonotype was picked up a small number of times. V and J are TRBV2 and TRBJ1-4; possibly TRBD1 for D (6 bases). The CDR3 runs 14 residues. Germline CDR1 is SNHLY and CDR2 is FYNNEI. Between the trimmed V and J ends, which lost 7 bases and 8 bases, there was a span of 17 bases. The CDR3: CASTLIQGKEKLFF. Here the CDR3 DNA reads TGTGCCAGCACCCTAATCCAGGGGAAAGAAAAACTGTTTTTT.

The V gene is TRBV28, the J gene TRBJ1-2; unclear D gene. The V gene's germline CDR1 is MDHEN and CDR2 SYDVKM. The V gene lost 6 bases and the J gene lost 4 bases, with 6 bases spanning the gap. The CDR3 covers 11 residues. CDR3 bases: TGTGCCAGCAGGGGGATCTATGGCTACACCTTC. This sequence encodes CASRGIYGYTF.

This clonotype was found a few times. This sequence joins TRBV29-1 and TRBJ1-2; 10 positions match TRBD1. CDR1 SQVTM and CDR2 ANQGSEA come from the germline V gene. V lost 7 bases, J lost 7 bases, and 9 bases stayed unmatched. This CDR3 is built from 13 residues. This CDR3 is CSAMRQGATGYTF. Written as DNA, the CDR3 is TGCAGCGCCATGCGACAGGGGGCGACTGGCTACACCTTC.

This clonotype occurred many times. The CDR3 sequence is CATQAGHETQYF. The CDR3 DNA reads TGTGCCACACAAGCAGGGCACGAGACCCAGTACTTC. The J gene is TRBJ2-5, the V gene TRBV7-2, with D possibly matching TRBD1 (5 bases). Per the germline V gene, CDR1 is SGHTA and CDR2 is FQGNSA. Trimming shortened V by 10 bases and J by 5 bases, and 14 bases separated the two germline ends. This CDR3 contains 12 residues.